This TCR beta chain was identified during a study of T cell changes during pregnancy in multiple sclerosis (dated by TCRdb to 2018 to 2020). Background on the whole study: The study looked at changes in the T cell repertoire across pregnancy in women with multiple sclerosis.

Receptor libraries were prepared by the immunoSEQ multiplex PCR assay. The immuneACCESS repertoire file appears here via TCRdb, limited to in-frame rearrangements. These files lack a portion of the clones; in checked studies, under half of the deficit traces to unresolved V genes, and the cause of the others is not known. This sample holds about 48,000 clones; 85% to 95% were observed only once. 0.47% of the sample is held by the ten biggest clonotypes. A single count supports this clone. Its specific antigen is unknown. No much larger clone exists at a distance of one base, and base qualities are not known. Here the sequenced sample was CD4+ T cells from peripheral blood mononuclear cells, taken in the first trimester of pregnancy. The TCR comes from a female donor with multiple sclerosis, enrolled in a pregnancy study.

The base sequence is TGTGCCAGCAGTCTAAGGACTAGCGGGGGTTCGCGGCTCCACGAGCAGTACTTC. Translated, it gives CASSLRTSGGSRLHEQYF. The chain is assembled from TRBV27 and TRBJ2-7; the central 13 bases match TRBD2. For CDR1 and CDR2, the germline V gene (reference sequence) lists MNHEY and SMNVEV. Trimmed from V: 5 bases; trimmed from J: 5 bases; junction bases lacking a gene match: 15. The CDR3 runs 18 residues from the cysteine to the phenylalanine. CDR3 DNA only is kept here, 54 bases in frame from base 1.